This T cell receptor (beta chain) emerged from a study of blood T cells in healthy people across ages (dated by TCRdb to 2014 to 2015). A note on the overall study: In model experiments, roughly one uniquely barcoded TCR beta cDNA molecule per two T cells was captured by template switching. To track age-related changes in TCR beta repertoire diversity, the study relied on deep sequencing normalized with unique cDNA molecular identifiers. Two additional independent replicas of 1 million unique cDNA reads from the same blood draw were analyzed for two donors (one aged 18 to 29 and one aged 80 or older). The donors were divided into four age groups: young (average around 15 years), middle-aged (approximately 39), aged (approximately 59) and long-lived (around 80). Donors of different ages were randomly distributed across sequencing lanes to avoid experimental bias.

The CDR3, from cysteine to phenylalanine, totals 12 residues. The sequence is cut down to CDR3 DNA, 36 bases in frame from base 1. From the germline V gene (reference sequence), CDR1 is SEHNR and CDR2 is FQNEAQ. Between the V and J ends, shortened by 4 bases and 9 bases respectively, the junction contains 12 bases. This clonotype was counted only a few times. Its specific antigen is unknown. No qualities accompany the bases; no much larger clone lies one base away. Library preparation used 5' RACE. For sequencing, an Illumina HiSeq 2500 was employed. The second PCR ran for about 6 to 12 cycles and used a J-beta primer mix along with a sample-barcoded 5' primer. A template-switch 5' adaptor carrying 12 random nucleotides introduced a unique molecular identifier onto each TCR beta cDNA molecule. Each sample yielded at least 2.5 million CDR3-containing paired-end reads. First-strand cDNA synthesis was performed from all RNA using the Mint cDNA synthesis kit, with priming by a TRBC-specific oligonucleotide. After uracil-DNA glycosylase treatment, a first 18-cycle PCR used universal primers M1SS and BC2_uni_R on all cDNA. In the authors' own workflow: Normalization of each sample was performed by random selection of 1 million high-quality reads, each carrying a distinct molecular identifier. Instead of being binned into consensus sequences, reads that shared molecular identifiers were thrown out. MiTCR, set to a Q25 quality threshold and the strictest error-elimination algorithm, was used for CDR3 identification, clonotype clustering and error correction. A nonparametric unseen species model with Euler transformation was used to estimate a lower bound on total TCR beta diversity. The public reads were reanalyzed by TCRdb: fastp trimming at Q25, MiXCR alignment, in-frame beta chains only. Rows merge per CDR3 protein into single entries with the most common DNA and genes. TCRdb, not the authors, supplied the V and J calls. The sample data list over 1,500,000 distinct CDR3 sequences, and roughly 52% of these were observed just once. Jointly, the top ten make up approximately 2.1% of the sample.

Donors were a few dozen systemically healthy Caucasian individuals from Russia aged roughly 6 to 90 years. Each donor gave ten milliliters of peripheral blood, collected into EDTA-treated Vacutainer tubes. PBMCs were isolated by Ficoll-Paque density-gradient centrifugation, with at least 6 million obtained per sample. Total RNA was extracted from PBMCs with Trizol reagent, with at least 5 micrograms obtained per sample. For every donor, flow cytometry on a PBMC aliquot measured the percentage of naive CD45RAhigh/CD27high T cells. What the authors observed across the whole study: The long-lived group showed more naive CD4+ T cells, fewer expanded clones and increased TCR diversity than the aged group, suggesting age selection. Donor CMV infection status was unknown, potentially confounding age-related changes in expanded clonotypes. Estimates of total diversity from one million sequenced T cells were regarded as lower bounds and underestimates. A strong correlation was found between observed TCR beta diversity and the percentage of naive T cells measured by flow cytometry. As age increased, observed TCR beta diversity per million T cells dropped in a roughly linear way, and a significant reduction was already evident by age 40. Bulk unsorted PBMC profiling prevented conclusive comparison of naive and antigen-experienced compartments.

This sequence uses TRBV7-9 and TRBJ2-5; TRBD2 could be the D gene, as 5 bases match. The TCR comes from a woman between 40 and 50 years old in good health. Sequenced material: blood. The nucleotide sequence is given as TGTGCCAGCAGCTCCTCGGGGAGAGCCCAGTACTTC. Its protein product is CASSSSGRAQYF.